The 23 T cell receptor beta chains reported below all come from one sample, sequenced in a study of shared clonotypes between healthy human individuals. Clones were read by immunoSEQ multiplex PCR, and TCRdb kept only the in-frame ones, dropping some. Among about 480,000 clones listed, about 75% were seen once. Input material: PBMCs. The receptors shown here come from a woman aged 40-49 years in good health. Some clones in this sample may be carry-over from other donors' samples.

This chain connects TRBV7-8 to TRBJ1-5; the D is unclear. The germline CDR1 and CDR2 sequences are SGHVS and FQNEAQ. This CDR3 comprises 15 residues. The ends were cut back, 1 base at V and 5 bases at J, with 12 bases in the middle. The CDR3 nucleotides read TGTGCCAGCAGCTTAGATGGCAGGAGAGATCAGCCCCAGCATTTT. Protein sequence: CASSLDGRRDQPQHF.

This clone has a single count. The same CDR3 can be traced to other DNA sequences in this sample. J is TRBJ1-2 and V is TRBV18; 10 nucleotides align to TRBD1. J gave up 3 bases and V 3 bases, and 1 base lay outside the gene matches. CDR1 and CDR2 from the germline V gene are KGHSH and LQKENI. The CDR3 runs to 14 residues. The CDR3 is CASSPGTGDYGYTF. CDR3 DNA sequence: TGTGCCAGCTCACCGGGGACAGGGGACTATGGCTACACCTTC.

The V gene is TRBV6-5, the J gene TRBJ2-7, with no clear D. The CDR3 has 14 residues. Germline loops: CDR1 MNHEY, CDR2 SVGAGI. Trimming left V 2 bases short and J 0 bases short, with 8 bases between. For the CDR3, the DNA is TGTGCCAGCAGTTACGATGAGAGCTCCTACGAGCAGTACTTC. Residues: CASSYDESSYEQYF.

The chain carries TRBV30 and TRBJ2-7; D is possibly TRBD1 or TRBD2 (5 bases each). Germline V lookup: CDR1 GTSNPN, CDR2 SVGIG (reference sequence). The CDR3 covers 13 residues. V was trimmed by 4 bases and J by 3 bases, leaving 13 bases between them. CDR3 residues: CAWTIGESYEQYF. Here the CDR3 DNA reads TGTGCCTGGACCATAGGGGAGAGCTACGAGCAGTACTTC.

Only a few counts were recorded for this clone. The V call is TRBV5-1, the J call TRBJ1-1; D unclear. The CDR3 runs 13 residues. Trimming took off 4 bases at V and 4 bases at J, with 11 bases between the two ends. The germline CDR1 and CDR2 sequences are SGHRS and YFSETQ. The chain's CDR3 is CASSVLEATEAFF. CDR3 nucleotide sequence: TGCGCCAGCAGCGTGCTTGAGGCCACTGAAGCTTTCTTT.

This clone was detected only once. The rearrangement joins TRBV7-2 to TRBJ2-3; TRBD2 aligns across 7 bases. CDR1 is SGHTA and CDR2 is FQGNSA in the germline V gene. V lost 0 bases and J lost 2; bases outside the gene matches: 8. This CDR3 is built from 17 residues. Here the CDR3 reads CASSLARTREITDTQYF. Here the CDR3 DNA reads TGTGCCAGCAGCTTAGCGAGGACTAGAGAAATCACAGATACGCAGTATTTT.

The chain has TRBV29-1 and TRBJ2-7, with D possibly matching TRBD2 (5 bases). This CDR3 has 11 residues. CDR1 and CDR2 from the germline V gene are SQVTM and ANQGSEA. V shed 4 bases and J shed 6 bases, with 10 bases lying between them. The CDR3 region is CSVGRSGEQYF. CDR3 in DNA: TGCAGCGTTGGGAGGTCGGGCGAGCAGTACTTC.

The V gene is TRBV5-1, the J gene TRBJ2-3, with D unresolved. The CDR3 is 14 amino acids. Germline V lookup: CDR1 SGHRS, CDR2 YFSETQ. Trimming shortened V by 2 bases and J by 0 bases, and 7 bases separated the two germline ends. CDR3 region: CASSFSGSTDTQYF. Here the CDR3 DNA reads TGCGCCAGCAGCTTTTCAGGCAGCACAGATACGCAGTATTTT.

V usage is TRBV4-1 and J usage is TRBJ1-3; 7 positions match TRBD1. The V gene's germline CDR1 is MGHRA and CDR2 YSYEKL. The CDR3 totals 17 residues. J gave up 2 bases and V 5 bases, and 12 bases lay outside the gene matches. CDR3 region: CASSGTGGTATGNTIYF. CDR3 in DNA: TGCGCCAGCAGCGGAACCGGAGGGACAGCTACTGGAAACACCATATATTTT.

The chain employs TRBV7-2 and TRBJ1-3, with D unresolved. The germline CDR1 and CDR2 sequences are SGHTA and FQGNSA. The CDR3 runs 16 residues. The V and J ends lost 1 base and 0 bases respectively, with 10 bases between them. CDR3 nucleotide sequence: TGTGCCAGCAGCTTAGGGGATTGGCGCTCTGGAAACACCATATATTTT. Translated: CASSLGDWRSGNTIYF. The full variable domain, in which reference TRBV7-2 and TRBJ1-3 provide the parts outside the CDR3, is GAGVSQSPSNKVTEKGKDVELRCDPISGHTALYWYRQSLGQGLEFLIYFQGNSAPDKSGLPSDRFSAERTGGSVSTLTIQRTQQEDSAVYLCASSLGDWRSGNTIYFGEGSWLTVV.

A word on this clone: Distinct nucleotide sequences in the sample also encode this CDR3. The V and J genes are TRBV29-1 and TRBJ2-2; 9 nucleotides agree with TRBD2. The ends lost 7 bases at V and 6 bases at J; junction bases unmatched: 3. The CDR3 is made up of 12 amino acids. The germline gives CDR1 SQVTM, CDR2 ANQGSEA. The CDR3 sequence is CSGREGAGELFF. The CDR3 DNA reads as TGCAGCGGGCGGGAGGGTGCCGGGGAGCTGTTTTTT.

The rearrangement links TRBV7-9 to TRBJ2-3; the D is unclear. V lost 0 bases to trimming and J lost 4 bases, with 8 bases between them. From germline, CDR1 is SEHNR and CDR2 FQNEAQ (reference sequence). This CDR3 spans 14 amino acids. Here the CDR3 DNA reads TGTGCCAGCAGCTTAGCCCGGACGCCAGATACGCAGTATTTT. This sequence encodes CASSLARTPDTQYF.

This chain joins TRBV5-4 and TRBJ1-1; 7 bases line up with TRBD1. The germline V gene has CDR1 SGHNT and CDR2 YYREEE (reference sequence). This CDR3 contains 14 residues. J gave up 7 bases and V 5 bases, and 11 bases lay outside the gene matches. The CDR3 reads CASRGETGLDEAFF. CDR3 nucleotide sequence: TGTGCCAGCAGGGGTGAGACAGGGTTAGATGAAGCTTTCTTT.

The rearrangement joins TRBV9 to TRBJ2-1; maybe TRBD2 (5 bases). This CDR3 contains 15 residues. Germline V gene sequence: CDR1 SGDLS, CDR2 YYNGEE. V lost 0 bases and J 3 bases, leaving 10 bases between the germline ends. CDR3 DNA sequence: TGTGCCAGCAGCGTAGACAGCGGAGACTACAATGAGCAGTTCTTC. It yields the protein CASSVDSGDYNEQFF.

This clone is a singleton in its sample. Other DNA sequences of this sample code for an identical CDR3. The V and J genes are TRBV9 and TRBJ2-1, with 13 bases fitting TRBD2. This CDR3 is 15 amino acids long. Germline lookup yields CDR1 SGDLS and CDR2 YYNGEE. V lost 0 bases to trimming and J lost 6 bases; unmatched junction nucleotides: 0. The CDR3 DNA sequence: TGTGCCAGCAGCGTAGGACTAGCGGGGGGCAATGAGCAGTTCTTC. Translated: CASSVGLAGGNEQFF.

The genes are TRBV5-1 and TRBJ2-2, with no clear D. Trimming took off 0 bases at V and 4 bases at J, with 7 bases between the two ends. This CDR3 is 14 amino acids long. Germline CDR1 is SGHRS and CDR2 is YFSETQ. CDR3 protein: CASSLAGSTGELFF. In nucleotides, the CDR3 is TGCGCCAGCAGCTTGGCCGGGTCCACCGGGGAGCTGTTTTTT.

The CDR3 coding sequence is TGTGCCAGCAGTCCTTCCCTAGCGGGAGAAGCAGATACGCAGTATTTT. Amino acids: CASSPSLAGEADTQYF. The V and J genes are TRBV7-3 and TRBJ2-3, with TRBD2 matching 10 bases. The V gene's germline CDR1 is SGHTA and CDR2 FQGTGA. The CDR3 is 16 residues long. Trimming removed 6 bases from V and 4 bases from J; junction bases left unmatched: 10.

The CDR3 loop reads CASSVDRELNEQYF. CDR3 coding DNA: TGTGCCAGTAGTGTCGACAGGGAACTCAACGAGCAGTACTTC. The chain uses TRBV19 and TRBJ2-7, with TRBD1 matching 7 bases. Germline loops: CDR1 LNHDA, CDR2 SQIVND (reference sequence). V gave up 5 bases and J gave up 5 bases; unmatched junction bases: 9. The CDR3 spans 14 residues.

The chain is built from TRBV5-1 and TRBJ2-7, with 7 bases fitting TRBD2. The trim removed 1 base at V and 4 bases at J, leaving 11 bases unmatched. This CDR3 is 16 amino acids long. Germline-derived CDR1 and CDR2 are SGHRS and YFSETQ. The CDR3 coding sequence is TGCGCCAGCAGCTTGTTCGGGGGGACGGGGATTTACGAGCAGTACTTC. This codes for CASSLFGGTGIYEQYF. The whole variable domain, remainder taken from reference TRBV5-1 and TRBJ2-7, is KAGVTQTPRYLIKTRGQQVTLSCSPISGHRSVSWYQQTPGQGLQFLFEYFSETQRNKGNFPGRFSGRQFSNSRSEMNVSTLELGDSALYLCASSLFGGTGIYEQYFGPGTRLTVT.

A note on this clone: This sample also contains other DNA sequences that code for the same CDR3. The genes are TRBV27 and TRBJ2-5, with D maybe TRBD1 (5 bases). The CDR3 sequence is 13 residues long. Germline V lookup: CDR1 MNHEY, CDR2 SMNVEV (reference sequence). With 2 bases removed from V and 1 base from J, the gap between germline ends came to 5 bases. CDR3 region: CASSLRGQETQYF. For the CDR3, the DNA is TGTGCCAGCAGTTTAAGGGGCCAAGAGACCCAGTACTTC.

This chain connects TRBV14 to TRBJ2-5; 12 nucleotides agree with TRBD1. Germline CDR1 SGHDN, CDR2 FVKESK. V lost 0 bases to trimming and J lost 5 bases; unmatched junction nucleotides: 10. The CDR3 loop spans 18 amino acids. For the CDR3, the DNA is TGTGCCAGCAGCCAAGAGCCCGGGACAGGGGGCGCGGGGGAGACCCAGTACTTC. Translation: CASSQEPGTGGAGETQYF.

J is TRBJ2-1 and V is TRBV18; 8 bases align to TRBD2. The CDR3 is 15 amino acids. Germline V lookup: CDR1 KGHSH, CDR2 LQKENI. V lost 5 bases to trimming and J lost 7 bases; unmatched junction nucleotides: 10. The CDR3 sequence: CASSTMGLVDNEQFF. The CDR3 region has the DNA TGTGCCAGCTCAACCATGGGACTAGTCGATAATGAGCAGTTCTTC.

This chain uses TRBV18 with TRBJ1-2; D call uncertain. V was clipped by 5 bases and J by 2 bases, with 9 bases between them. CDR3 length equals 13 residues. Germline assignment: CDR1 KGHSH and CDR2 LQKENI. The chain's CDR3 is CASSTDKNYGYTF. The DNA of the CDR3 is TGTGCCAGCTCAACCGACAAGAACTATGGCTACACCTTC. Full variable domain (remainder filled in from reference TRBV18 and TRBJ1-2): NAGVMQNPRHLVRRRGQEARLRCSPMKGHSHVYWYRQLPEEGLKFMVYLQKENIIDESGMPKERFSAEFPKEGPSILRIQQVVRGDSAAYFCASSTDKNYGYTFGSGTRLTVV.